The text below deals with one TCR beta chain. Antigen unknown. This sample was taken from a study of cytotoxic CD8 clonotypes in ibrutinib-treated CLL. Study overall: Researchers reported about 10 relapsed/refractory and about 15 treatment-naive patients, 17 of them IGHV unmutated.

Study findings and constraints: Progressing and sustained-remission patients had different sampling times. An increase in clonality occurred at ibrutinib response, followed by a return toward baseline at progression.

Sequencing used immunoSEQ multiplex PCR; TCRdb keeps in-frame clones, though not all of them. Among approximately 17,000 clones listed, 65% to 70% were seen once. V gave up 1 base and J gave up 7 bases, with 10 bases separating them. Germline CDR1 LGHNA, CDR2 YNFKEQ. The CDR3 spans 13 residues. The receptor's source is a human donor with chronic lymphocytic leukemia. Sequencing used PBMCs, obtained before ibrutinib treatment. The gene calls are TRBV4-2 and TRBJ1-2; D perhaps matches TRBD1 (5 bases). CDR3 in amino acids: CASSQGQGRGYTF. In DNA, the CDR3 is TGTGCCAGCAGCCAAGGGCAGGGTCGTGGCTACACCTTC.